This T cell receptor beta chain was obtained from a study of blood T cell repertoires in COVID-19. Overall study context: Whether acute or convalescent, the COVID-19 samples came from the United States, Italy and Spain. PBMCs, B-cell-depleted T cells, or T cells were the source of the cDNA or gDNA that made up the material.

The germline V gene encodes CDR1 LNHDA and CDR2 SQIVND (reference sequence). The V end lost 3 bases, the J end lost 10 bases, and 16 bases lay between the germline ends. CDR3 length: 13 residues. Per the authors' pipeline: For nucleated cells, counts were estimated from reference gene primer amplification. Method: immunoSEQ multiplex PCR; TCRdb's copy keeps in-frame clones and lacks some. V and J calls plus clone size are reproduced from that table; the DNA served to infer D and trimming. The sample has 25,000 to 35,000 clones; about 84% are singletons. This TCR came from a woman aged 55-69 years with acute or convalescent COVID-19. Sequencing used peripheral blood. V usage is TRBV19 and J usage is TRBJ2-7; D is possibly TRBD2 (5 bases). In DNA form, the CDR3 reads TGTGCCAGTAGTATGCGAGAGGGCCCTGCACAGTACTTC. It is translated as CASSMREGPAQYF.